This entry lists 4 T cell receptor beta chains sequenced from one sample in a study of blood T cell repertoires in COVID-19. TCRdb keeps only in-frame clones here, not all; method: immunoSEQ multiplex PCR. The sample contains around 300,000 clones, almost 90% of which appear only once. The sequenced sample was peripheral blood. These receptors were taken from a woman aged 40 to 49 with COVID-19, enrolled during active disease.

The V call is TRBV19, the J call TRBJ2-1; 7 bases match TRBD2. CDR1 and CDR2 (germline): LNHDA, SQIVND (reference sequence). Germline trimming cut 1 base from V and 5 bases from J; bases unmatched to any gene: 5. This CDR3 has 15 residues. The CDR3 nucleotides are TGTGCCAGTAGTATAGTGTCTAGCGGACACAATGAGCAGTTCTTC. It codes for CASSIVSSGHNEQFF.

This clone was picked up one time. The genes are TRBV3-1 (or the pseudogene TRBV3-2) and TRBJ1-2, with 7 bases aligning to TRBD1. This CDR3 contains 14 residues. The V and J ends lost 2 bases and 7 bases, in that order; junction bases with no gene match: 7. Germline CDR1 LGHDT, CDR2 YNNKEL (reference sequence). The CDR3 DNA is TGTGCCAGCAGCCAATCCGACAGGGCGGCTGGCTACACCTTC. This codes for CASSQSDRAAGYTF.

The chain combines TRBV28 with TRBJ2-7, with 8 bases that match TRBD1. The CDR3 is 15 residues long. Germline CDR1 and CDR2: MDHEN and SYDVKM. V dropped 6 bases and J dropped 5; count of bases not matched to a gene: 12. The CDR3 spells CASSSGAQGANEQYF. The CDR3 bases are TGTGCCAGCAGCTCAGGCGCGCAGGGGGCGAACGAGCAGTACTTC.

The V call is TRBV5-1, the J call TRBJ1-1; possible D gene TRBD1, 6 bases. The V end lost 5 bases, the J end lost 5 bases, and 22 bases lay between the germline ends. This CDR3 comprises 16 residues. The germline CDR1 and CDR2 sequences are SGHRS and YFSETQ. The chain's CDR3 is CASSTFPRGGGTEAFF. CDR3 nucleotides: TGCGCCAGCAGTACTTTCCCCAGGGGCGGTGGGACTGAAGCTTTCTTT.